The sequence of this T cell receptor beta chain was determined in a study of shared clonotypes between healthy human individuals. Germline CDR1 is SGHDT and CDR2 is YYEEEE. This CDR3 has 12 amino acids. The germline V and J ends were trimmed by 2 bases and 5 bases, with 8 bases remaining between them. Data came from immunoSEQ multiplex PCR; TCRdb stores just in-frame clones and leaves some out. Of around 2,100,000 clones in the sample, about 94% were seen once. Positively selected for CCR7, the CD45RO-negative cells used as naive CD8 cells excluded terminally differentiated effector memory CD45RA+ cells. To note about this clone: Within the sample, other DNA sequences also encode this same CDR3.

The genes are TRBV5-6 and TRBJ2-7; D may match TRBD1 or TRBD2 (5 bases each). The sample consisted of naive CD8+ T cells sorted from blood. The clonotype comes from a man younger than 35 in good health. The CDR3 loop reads CASSLGTDEQYF. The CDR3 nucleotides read TGTGCCAGCAGCTTAGGGACCGACGAGCAGTACTTC.